This T cell receptor beta chain was identified in a study of T cell repertoires in cytomegalovirus infection. Study-level background: Use of recently identified HLA-C-restricted and well-studied HLA-B-restricted CMV epitopes was part of the study. In public TCR beta signatures, there were indications of both CMV infection and matching HLA type.

TCRdb called the reads again in MiXCR, with one record for every CDR3 protein. The data contain about 920,000 distinct CDR3 sequences, roughly 30% of them singletons. Study findings and constraints: Cumulative frequency (of public TCR beta family members) identified carriers of CMV plus the relevant HLA. HLA-C-restricted CMV clonotypes gave the most frequent clonotype in two of eight donors.

CDR1 and CDR2 from the germline V gene are MNHEY and SVGAGI. This CDR3 spans 14 amino acids. The V segment lost 6 bases and the J segment 3 bases; nucleotides outside the gene matches: 5. This clonotype has more than one count but fewer than ten. Its specificity is not known. The rearrangement links TRBV6-5 to TRBJ2-5, with 9 nucleotides matching TRBD1. This sequence originates from a human donor in good health (CMV status not recorded). Some clones in this sample may be carry-over from other donors' samples. Sequences were derived from cultured CD8+ T cells from PBMCs, sampled from culture after CMV antigen stimulation. CDR3 DNA sequence: TGTGCCAGCAGACCCTGGGACAGGGAAGAGACCCAGTACTTC. It yields the protein CASRPWDREETQYF.